These 31 T cell receptor beta chains were all obtained from the same sample, sequenced in a study of T cells in Graves' hyperthyroidism and ophthalmopathy. From RNA transcripts, TCR beta CDR3 regions were amplified. TCR CDR3 underwent first-round RT-PCR with the HTBI primer set. TCRdb reprocessed the multiplex PCR reads with MiXCR, giving one entry per CDR3 protein. Counted here are 550,000 to 700,000 distinct CDR3 sequences, around 46% occurring once; the ten biggest clones make up around 19%. The sample consisted of peripheral blood or thyroid tissue (not recorded which). The receptors here all came from an adult woman with Graves' disease, either hyperthyroidism or ophthalmopathy (not recorded which).

This clonotype was seen ten or more times. At one boundary the junction diverges from the germline segment, which might be a read error. The chain carries TRBV4-1 and TRBJ2-2, with D possibly matching TRBD2 (5 bases). From germline, CDR1 is MGHRA and CDR2 YSYEKL. CDR3 length: 14 residues. DNA of the CDR3: TGTGCCAGCAGCCAAGAGGGTAACACCGGGGAGCTGTTTTTT. Translated, it gives CASSQEGNTGELFF.

This clonotype has at least ten counts. V usage is TRBV7-9 and J usage is TRBJ1-1; D gene uncertain. This CDR3 has 14 amino acids. Germline assignment: CDR1 SEHNR and CDR2 FQNEAQ (reference sequence). The V gene lost 7 bases and the J gene lost 7 bases, with 19 bases spanning the gap. The CDR3 bases are TGTGCCAGCACCCTTAGCCTCACTACCAGTGAAGCTTTCTTT. Encoded protein: CASTLSLTTSEAFF.

The V call is TRBV2, the J call TRBJ1-5, with TRBD1 matching over 9 bases. The DNA end is more similar to TRBJ2-3, so the J call may be wrong. Germline V gives CDR1 SNHLY, CDR2 FYNNEI. The CDR3 is 15 amino acids. The CDR3 DNA is TGTGCCATCACTCTAGGGACAGGGCCGGGGGAGACCCAGTATTTT. This encodes CAITLGTGPGETQYF.

The V and J genes are TRBV7-6 and TRBJ2-7, with D perhaps being TRBD1 or TRBD2 (5 bases each). This CDR3 contains 13 residues. Looked up from germline, CDR1 is SGHVS and CDR2 is FNYEAQ. V was cut by 6 bases and J by 6 bases, with 15 bases left in between. The chain's CDR3 is CASSSGPSAEQYF. CDR3 DNA: TGTGCCAGCAGTTCGGGACCGTCGGCCGAGCAGTACTTC.

As to this clonotype: A read error is possible here, since a much larger clone lies one base away. The V and J genes are TRBV7-9 and TRBJ2-2; 7 nucleotides line up with TRBD1. Germline CDR1 reads SEHNR; CDR2 reads FQNEAQ (reference sequence). The CDR3 runs to 15 residues. In DNA, the CDR3 is TGTGCCAGCAGCCCGGGACAGACTAACACCAGGGAGCTGTTTTTT. It translates to CASSPGQTNTRELFF.

This clonotype has ten or more counts. As DNA, the CDR3 is TGTGCCAGCAGTGGGAAGTCAGGGCGCAATCAGCCCCAGCATTTT. It is translated as CASSGKSGRNQPQHF. The V and J genes are TRBV2 and TRBJ1-5; TRBD1 might be the D (5 bases). V was cut by 4 bases and J by 2 bases, with 12 bases left in between. Germline-derived CDR1 and CDR2 are SNHLY and FYNNEI. This CDR3 has 15 residues.

The chain joins TRBV14 to TRBJ2-5, with unresolved D. This CDR3 spans 15 amino acids. The V end lost 10 bases, the J end lost 4 bases, and 22 bases lay between the germline ends. The germline V gene encodes CDR1 SGHDN and CDR2 FVKESK. Here the CDR3 reads CATIAPRARGETQYF. Written as DNA, the CDR3 is TGTGCCACCATCGCTCCCCGGGCCCGCGGAGAGACCCAGTACTTC. Together with reference TRBV14 and TRBJ2-5, the CDR3 gives the full variable domain: EAGVTQFPSHSVIEKGQTVTLRCDPISGHDNLYWYRRVMGKEIKFLLHFVKESKQDESGMPNNRFLAERTGGTYSTLKVQPAELEDSGVYFCATIAPRARGETQYFGPGTRLLVL.

In this sample, this clonotype turned up many times. This chain links TRBV19 with TRBJ2-7, with TRBD2 matching 9 bases. Germline assignment: CDR1 LNHDA and CDR2 SQIVND (reference sequence). V was pared by 1 base and J by 4 bases, with 2 bases of the junction left unmatched. The CDR3 has 14 amino acids. In DNA, the CDR3 is TGTGCCAGTAGTATAGGACTAGCGGCGTACGAGCAGTACTTC. Protein product: CASSIGLAAYEQYF.

This clonotype was counted only a few times. This chain connects TRBV20-1 to TRBJ2-7; D is perhaps TRBD1 or TRBD2 (5 bases each). Germline-derived CDR1 and CDR2 are DFQATT and SNEGSKA (reference sequence). The CDR3 has 13 residues. Trimming left V 3 bases short and J 3 bases short, with 12 bases between. The CDR3: CSASLGRNYEQYF. CDR3 DNA sequence: TGCAGTGCTAGTCTGGGACGGAACTACGAGCAGTACTTC.

The chain carries TRBV9 and TRBJ2-7, with 7 bases matching TRBD2. Looked up from germline, CDR1 is SGDLS and CDR2 is YYNGEE. Trimming removed 5 bases from V and 1 base from J; junction bases left unmatched: 9. This CDR3 has 15 amino acids. The CDR3 sequence is CASSPSPAGSYEQYF. DNA of the CDR3: TGTGCCAGCAGTCCAAGCCCAGCGGGGTCCTACGAGCAGTACTTC.

This clonotype has just a few counts. This chain links TRBV18 with TRBJ1-1; D is ambiguous. CDR3 length equals 15 residues. CDR1 is KGHSH and CDR2 is LQKENI in the germline V gene. V lost 6 bases, J lost 1 base, and 15 bases lay in between. For the CDR3, the DNA is TGTGCCAGCTCCCCGCATCCAGGATCGAACACTGAAGCTTTCTTT. It translates to CASSPHPGSNTEAFF.

The rearrangement links TRBV20-1 to TRBJ2-7, with 16 bases that match TRBD2. The CDR3 has 16 residues. Germline trimming cut 6 bases from V and 3 bases from J; bases unmatched to any gene: 8. CDR1 and CDR2 (germline): DFQATT, SNEGSKA (reference sequence). Here the CDR3 DNA reads TGCAGTGCCCAGGGACTAGCGGGAGGGGGATTCTACGAGCAGTACTTC. Its translation is CSAQGLAGGGFYEQYF.

There are many counts of this clonotype. The V call is TRBV6-6, the J call TRBJ1-5; TRBD1 aligns across 10 bases. V gave up 2 bases and J gave up 4 bases; unmatched junction bases: 5. CDR3 length: 16 residues. Germline-derived CDR1 and CDR2 are MNHNY and SVGAGI (reference sequence). The CDR3, as DNA: TGTGCCAGCAGTTACCGCAGACAGGGGGCAAATCAGCCCCAGCATTTT. Translated, it gives CASSYRRQGANQPQHF.

The V gene is TRBV29-1, the J gene TRBJ2-7; 8 positions agree with TRBD2. Unmatched junction bases numbered 4, after V lost 3 bases and J lost 3 bases. Germline CDR1 and CDR2: SQVTM and ANQGSEA. This CDR3 spans 13 amino acids. The CDR3 loop reads CSVEGTRDYEQYF. The CDR3 nucleotides are TGCAGCGTTGAGGGGACTAGAGACTACGAGCAGTACTTC.

This clonotype was counted at least ten times. The chain is built from TRBV5-1 and TRBJ1-1; D gene unclear. CDR3 length equals 12 residues. Germline loops: CDR1 SGHRS, CDR2 YFSETQ. The V gene lost 0 bases and the J gene lost 11 bases, with 11 bases spanning the gap. The CDR3 reads CASSLAGGPAFF. As DNA, the CDR3 is TGCGCCAGCAGCTTGGCTGGTGGCCCGGCTTTCTTT.

The rearrangement uses TRBV15 and TRBJ1-1, with D perhaps TRBD1 (6 bases). Trimming pared 4 bases from V and 0 bases from J, leaving 12 bases between. CDR3 size: 15 residues. Germline V lookup: CDR1 LNHNV, CDR2 YYDKDF (reference sequence). The CDR3 sequence is CATSNEQGMNTEAFF. As DNA, the CDR3 is TGTGCCACCAGCAACGAGCAGGGGATGAACACTGAAGCTTTCTTT.

This clonotype was found many times. V is TRBV13 and J is TRBJ1-1; D is perhaps TRBD1 (5 bases). The CDR3 is 15 residues long. The V gene lost 1 base and the J gene lost 1 base, with 10 bases spanning the gap. Germline V gene sequence: CDR1 PRHDT, CDR2 FYEKMQ (reference sequence). The CDR3 is CASSLVGARNTEAFF. The CDR3 coding sequence is TGTGCCAGCAGCTTAGTCGGGGCCAGGAACACTGAAGCTTTCTTT.

This clonotype was detected ten times or more. The chain links TRBV4-1 to TRBJ1-1, with TRBD1 as a possible D gene (5 bases). CDR1 and CDR2 from the germline V gene are MGHRA and YSYEKL. The CDR3 contains 16 residues. Trimming took off 0 bases at V and 5 bases at J, with 16 bases between the two ends. CDR3 residues: CASSQERIRGRTEAFF. The CDR3 region has the DNA TGCGCCAGCAGCCAAGAAAGGATTAGGGGTAGGACTGAAGCTTTCTTT.

In DNA form, the CDR3 reads TGCAGCCAAGTGCAGGCGAACTCCTACGAGCAGTACTTC. This encodes CSQVQANSYEQYF. The rearrangement links TRBV29-1 to TRBJ2-7; D gene ambiguous. The V end was cut by 8 bases, the J end by 0 bases, with 14 bases between. Per the germline V gene, CDR1 is SQVTM and CDR2 is ANQGSEA. The CDR3 totals 13 residues.

V is TRBV7-9 and J is TRBJ2-5, with D possibly being TRBD2 (5 bases). Germline V CDR1 and CDR2: SEHNR, FQNEAQ (reference sequence). V lost 5 bases to trimming and J lost 4 bases, with 11 bases between them. CDR3 size: 13 residues. As DNA, the CDR3 is TGTGCCAGCAGCGTGAAAAGCGGAGAGACCCAGTACTTC. Protein sequence: CASSVKSGETQYF.

As for this clonotype: Relative to the germline gene, one junction end is altered; a read error may explain this. The rearrangement links TRBV15 to TRBJ2-7; weak D call: TRBD1 (6 bases). Germline V gives CDR1 LNHNV, CDR2 YYDKDF (reference sequence). The CDR3 is made up of 14 amino acids. The CDR3 protein is CAASSEIQGSEQYF. The CDR3 DNA reads TGTGCCGCCAGCAGTGAAATACAGGGCTCCGAGCAGTACTTC.

This clonotype was recorded once. A clone one base away is much larger, so this may be a read error. Lacking the conserved final phenylalanine or tryptophan, this CDR3 likely reflects a read error. This chain connects TRBV7-9 to TRBJ1-1, with unresolved D. Germline V gene data show CDR1 as SEHNR and CDR2 as FQNEAQ (reference sequence). The CDR3 length is 15 residues. Trimming removed 5 bases at V and 4 bases at J, with 17 bases between. CDR3 sequence: CASSRSDGEGTEAFC. The CDR3 DNA reads TGTGCCAGCAGCCGATCCGACGGGGAGGGCACTGAAGCTTTCTGT.

This clonotype was seen a single time. V is TRBV20-1 and J is TRBJ2-7; D not resolved. Trimming stripped 3 bases from V and 5 bases from J, with 11 bases between. Germline values: CDR1 DFQATT, CDR2 SNEGSKA (reference sequence). This CDR3 region has 12 residues. In DNA, the CDR3 is TGCAGTGCTAGCAGCAGGCGCGACGAGCAGTACTTC. This translates into CSASSRRDEQYF.

This clonotype has at least ten counts. The rearrangement links TRBV7-9 to TRBJ1-3; a possible D gene is TRBD1 (6 bases). V shed 5 bases and J shed 8 bases, with 19 bases lying between them. This CDR3 has 15 amino acids. Germline V gene data show CDR1 as SEHNR and CDR2 as FQNEAQ (reference sequence). The CDR3 loop is CASSVTGTPGDTIYF. CDR3 DNA sequence: TGTGCCAGCAGCGTAACCGGGACACCCGGGGACACCATATATTTT.

With regard to this clonotype: Given the absence of the conserved phenylalanine or tryptophan at the CDR3 end, a read error is likely. J is TRBJ1-6 and V is TRBV15; D is unresolved. This CDR3 spans 14 amino acids. CDR1 is LNHNV and CDR2 is YYDKDF in the germline V gene (reference sequence). V was cut by 1 base and J by 8 bases, with 9 bases left in between. The CDR3 DNA follows: TGTGCCACCAGCAGAGTTCATCGTGATTCACCCCTCCACCTT. Translating gives CATSRVHRDSPLHL.

This clonotype was seen at least ten times. V and J are TRBV10-3 and TRBJ1-1; a weak D match, TRBD1 (5 bases). CDR1 is ENHRY and CDR2 is SYGVKD in the germline V gene. The CDR3 sequence is 13 residues long. Trimming shortened V by 7 bases and J by 3 bases, and 12 bases separated the two germline ends. The DNA of the CDR3 is TGTGCCATCAAAGGGGTGTTGGACACTGAAGCTTTCTTT. Protein product: CAIKGVLDTEAFF.

This rearrangement joins TRBV2 to TRBJ1-3, with no clear D. The CDR3 loop spans 15 amino acids. The V gene lost 8 bases and the J gene lost 0 bases, with 14 bases spanning the gap. CDR1 and CDR2 from the germline V gene are SNHLY and FYNNEI. CDR3 in amino acids: CASVESRSSGNTIYF. The CDR3 region has the DNA TGTGCCAGCGTTGAGTCCCGGAGCTCTGGAAACACCATATATTTT.

This rearrangement joins TRBV15 to TRBJ2-5; 7 bases are a match to TRBD1. V was clipped by 9 bases and J by 5 bases; unmatched bases: 9. Germline V CDR1 and CDR2: LNHNV, YYDKDF (reference sequence). The CDR3 is 13 residues long. In nucleotides, the CDR3 is TGTGCCACGGGACAGAGCAGACACGAGACCCAGTACTTC. Translated: CATGQSRHETQYF.

The sample holds many counts of this clonotype. The V gene is TRBV27, the J gene TRBJ1-1; TRBD1 might be the D (5 bases). Germline V gene sequence: CDR1 MNHEY, CDR2 SMNVEV (reference sequence). The length of the CDR3 is 15 residues. V was pared by 0 bases and J by 3 bases, with 11 bases between. The CDR3 loop is CASSLSPPGYTEAFF. DNA of the CDR3: TGTGCCAGCAGTTTATCTCCCCCAGGGTACACTGAAGCTTTCTTT.

This clonotype was detected once. This sequence joins TRBV14 and TRBJ1-6, with D unresolved. Germline assignment: CDR1 SGHDN and CDR2 FVKESK. The CDR3 runs to 15 residues. The germline V and J ends were trimmed by 0 bases and 10 bases, with 13 bases remaining between them. CDR3 sequence reads: CASSQEAGVRSPLHF. DNA of the CDR3: TGTGCCAGCAGCCAAGAAGCCGGGGTACGATCACCCCTCCACTTT. The complete variable domain, with remaining parts taken from reference TRBV14 and TRBJ1-6, reads EAGVTQFPSHSVIEKGQTVTLRCDPISGHDNLYWYRRVMGKEIKFLLHFVKESKQDESGMPNNRFLAERTGGTYSTLKVQPAELEDSGVYFCASSQEAGVRSPLHFGNGTRLTVT.

The genes are TRBV12-3 or TRBV12-4 and TRBJ2-2; D is uncertain. This CDR3 has 16 amino acids. Trimming took 5 bases from V and 7 from J, leaving 20 bases between them. The CDR3 region has the DNA TGTGCCAGCAGTCTCCAAGACATAAACTTGGACGGGGAGCTGTTTTTT. The encoded protein is CASSLQDINLDGELFF.